One sample yielded the 9 T cell receptor beta chains listed below, sequenced in a study of blood T cell repertoires in COVID-19. The data were produced by immunoSEQ multiplex PCR, yet TCRdb's version contains in-frame clones alone and is incomplete. The profile shows approximately 26,000 clones, 90% of them singletons. The sequencing sample was made of peripheral blood. These receptors all come from an older woman with active COVID-19.

The V call is TRBV27, the J call TRBJ1-2; possible D gene TRBD1, 6 bases. The germline V gene encodes CDR1 MNHEY and CDR2 SMNVEV (reference sequence). With 8 bases removed from V and 8 bases from J, the gap between germline ends came to 12 bases. The CDR3 extends over 11 amino acids. The CDR3 loop reads CASRQGQGYTF. DNA for the CDR3: TGTGCCAGCCGCCAGGGGCAGGGCTACACCTTC.

The chain joins TRBV5-1 to TRBJ2-2; a possible D gene is TRBD2 (5 bases). The CDR3 spans 16 residues. The germline V and J ends were trimmed by 1 base and 1 base, with 11 bases remaining between them. In germline, CDR1 is SGHRS, CDR2 YFSETQ. The CDR3 bases are TGCGCCAGCAGCTTGCCGGAGGCAGGGAACACCGGGGAGCTGTTTTTT. Protein product: CASSLPEAGNTGELFF.

The chain joins TRBV6-1 to TRBJ2-1, with a tentative D call TRBD2 (5 bases). Trimming removed 1 base from V and 8 bases from J, with 24 bases in between. CDR1 and CDR2 (germline): MNHNS, SASEGT. The CDR3 is 18 amino acids. CDR3 loop: CASSEVPSLAHFLDEQFF. CDR3 nucleotide sequence: TGTGCCAGCAGTGAAGTCCCCAGTCTAGCTCATTTCTTGGATGAGCAGTTCTTC.

The V gene is TRBV10-3, the J gene TRBJ2-1; the D gene is possibly TRBD2 (5 bases). The V gene lost 0 bases and the J gene lost 4 bases, with 10 bases spanning the gap. Germline loops: CDR1 ENHRY, CDR2 SYGVKD. The CDR3 extends over 15 amino acids. The CDR3 coding sequence is TGTGCCATCAGTGAGTCGGGAGACCGGTACAATGAGCAGTTCTTC. This translates into CAISESGDRYNEQFF.

The chain links TRBV24-1 to TRBJ2-7; TRBD2 matches at 14 bases. CDR3 length: 17 residues. The ends lost 4 bases at V and 5 bases at J; junction bases unmatched: 9. CDR1 is KGHDR, CDR2 SFDVKD, per germline. The CDR3 nucleotides read TGTGCCACCAGTGACGGACTAGCGGGAGGCGGCGGGGACGAGCAGTACTTC. Encoded protein: CATSDGLAGGGGDEQYF.

The table lists this clone with a count of one. The gene calls are TRBV12-3 or TRBV12-4 and TRBJ1-1; 8 positions match TRBD1. The CDR3 runs to 13 residues. Trimming removed 7 bases from V and 4 bases from J; junction bases left unmatched: 5. CDR3 loop: CASNIQGVTEAFF. CDR3 in DNA: TGTGCCAGCAACATACAGGGGGTCACTGAAGCTTTCTTT.

This chain links TRBV7-3 with TRBJ2-2, with 11 nucleotides matching TRBD2. The CDR3 is 17 amino acids. Germline V gene data show CDR1 as SGHTA and CDR2 as FQGTGA. The V and J ends lost 5 bases and 3 bases, in that order; junction bases with no gene match: 8. The CDR3 loop is CASSPLAGGPDTGELFF. The CDR3 nucleotides are TGTGCCAGCAGCCCCTTAGCGGGAGGGCCAGACACCGGGGAGCTGTTTTTT.

This chain links TRBV28 with TRBJ1-5; unclear D gene. The germline V gene has CDR1 MDHEN and CDR2 SYDVKM. This CDR3 is built from 15 residues. Trimming cost V 2 bases and J 6 bases, with 14 bases left between them. The DNA for the CDR3 is TGTGCCAGCAGTTTAATTGTACAGTTTGGTCAGCCCCAGCATTTT. Translated, it gives CASSLIVQFGQPQHF.

The gene calls are TRBV18 and TRBJ1-2; 8 bases match TRBD1. Germline CDR1 KGHSH, CDR2 LQKENI. The CDR3 sequence is 15 residues long. Trimming at V came to 5 bases and at J to 4 bases, leaving 9 bases not matched to a gene. The CDR3, as DNA: TGTGCCAGCTCAATCTCGACGGACAGGGCCTATGGCTACACCTTC. It specifies CASSISTDRAYGYTF.